Below, 28 T cell receptor beta chains from the same sample are listed, as sequenced in a study of response to subunit inactivated influenza vaccine. One entry per CDR3 protein results from TCRdb running MiXCR on the RT-PCR reads. Of hundreds of thousands of distinct CDR3 sequences listed, more than 15% are singletons. The starting material was CD4+ T cells sorted from PBMCs, obtained around 25 months after vaccination. These receptors all come from a man between 50 and 69 years old who received an inactivated influenza vaccine.

The V and J genes are TRBV5-1 and TRBJ2-7; TRBD1 is a possible D gene (5 bases). Germline V gene lookup returns CDR1 SGHRS and CDR2 YFSETQ. The CDR3 runs 15 residues. Trimming left V 0 bases short and J 6 bases short, with 16 bases between. CDR3 residues: CASSLGQGPAREQYF. CDR3 DNA: TGCGCCAGCAGCTTGGGTCAGGGTCCTGCGCGCGAGCAGTACTTC.

This sequence joins TRBV20-1 and TRBJ2-3; D might be TRBD2 (5 bases). Germline CDR1 DFQATT, CDR2 SNEGSKA (reference sequence). The CDR3 totals 13 residues. With 6 bases removed from V and 0 bases from J, the gap between germline ends came to 10 bases. CDR3 loop: CSASGSSTDTQYF. The CDR3 DNA follows: TGCAGTGCGTCGGGGTCTAGCACAGATACGCAGTATTTT.

The J gene is TRBJ1-6, the V gene TRBV3-1, with D perhaps TRBD1 (6 bases). V lost 3 bases and J 7 bases, leaving 13 bases between the germline ends. The CDR3 is 15 amino acids. Germline CDR1 LGHDT, CDR2 YNNKEL (reference sequence). The DNA for the CDR3 is TGTGCCAGCAGCCACCCGACCGGGACAAATTCACCCCTCCACTTT. The encoded protein is CASSHPTGTNSPLHF.

This sequence joins TRBV7-6 and TRBJ1-5, with 10 bases matching TRBD1. From germline, CDR1 is SGHVS and CDR2 FNYEAQ. The CDR3 is made up of 14 amino acids. V shed 4 bases, J shed 8 bases, and the junction held 5 bases outside the gene matches. DNA for the CDR3: TGTGCCAGCAGCTGGGGACAGGGGTACGAGCCCCAGCATTTT. Amino acid sequence: CASSWGQGYEPQHF.

The chain is built from TRBV6-1 and TRBJ2-2; the D gene could be TRBD1 or TRBD2 (5 bases each). Trimming took off 6 bases at V and 3 bases at J, with 11 bases between the two ends. The CDR3 is 14 residues long. CDR1 MNHNS and CDR2 SASEGT come from the germline V gene. CDR3 DNA sequence: TGTGCCAGCAGCGACGGGGCGTACACCGGGGAGCTGTTTTTT. Residues: CASSDGAYTGELFF.

This clonotype showed up just a few times. V gene TRBV6-2 or TRBV6-3 combines with J gene TRBJ1-1; no reliable D call. This CDR3 has 14 residues. The V gene's germline CDR1 is MNHEY and CDR2 SVGEGT. V lost 7 bases and J lost 0, with 12 bases in between. The CDR3 sequence: CASNLVLMNTEAFF. Written as DNA, the CDR3 is TGTGCCAGCAACTTGGTCCTCATGAACACTGAAGCTTTCTTT.

This chain joins TRBV6-6 and TRBJ2-7; D is unclear. This CDR3 has 13 amino acids. Trimming shortened V by 0 bases and J by 9 bases, and 12 bases separated the two germline ends. Germline lookup yields CDR1 MNHNY and CDR2 SVGAGI (reference sequence). Written as DNA, the CDR3 is TGTGCCAGCAGTTACTCGGCAGAAGAGATGCAGTACTTC. It yields the protein CASSYSAEEMQYF.

This clonotype was detected a few times. The chain uses TRBV14 and TRBJ2-3, with D perhaps matching TRBD2 (6 bases). This CDR3 contains 15 residues. V was cut by 4 bases and J by 2 bases, with 13 bases left in between. Germline-derived CDR1 and CDR2 are SGHDN and FVKESK. The DNA of the CDR3 is TGTGCCAGCAGCCCGGGACTTTCCCCCACAGATACGCAGTATTTT. This translates into CASSPGLSPTDTQYF.

This clonotype was observed a few times. The genes are TRBV5-8 and TRBJ1-5, with TRBD1 identical over 8 bases. The CDR3 loop spans 15 amino acids. Germline CDR1 is SGHTS and CDR2 is YDEGEE. The V segment lost 3 bases and the J segment 7 bases; nucleotides outside the gene matches: 9. The CDR3 sequence: CASSSGQGWGQPQHF. As DNA, the CDR3 is TGTGCCAGCAGCTCCGGACAGGGATGGGGACAGCCCCAGCATTTT.

The table lists this clonotype with a few counts. The chain couples TRBV4-1 to TRBJ1-6; D is perhaps TRBD1 (6 bases). Germline V lookup: CDR1 MGHRA, CDR2 YSYEKL. The CDR3 has 16 amino acids. The V end lost 3 bases, the J end lost 9 bases, and 18 bases lay between the germline ends. The CDR3: CASSHQFRDTGSPLHF. In DNA, the CDR3 is TGCGCCAGCAGCCATCAATTCCGGGACACAGGTTCACCCCTCCACTTT.

This clonotype has just a few counts. The chain combines TRBV12-3 or TRBV12-4 with TRBJ2-7, with 11 bases fitting TRBD2. V gave up 4 bases and J gave up 3 bases; unmatched junction bases: 2. The CDR3 is made up of 14 amino acids. The CDR3 sequence: CASSSSGGNYEQYF. In nucleotides, the CDR3 is TGTGCCAGCAGTTCTAGCGGGGGGAACTACGAGCAGTACTTC.

This clonotype was detected ten times or more. The chain recombines TRBV14 with TRBJ2-3; possibly TRBD1 for D (7 bases). Trimming stripped 9 bases from V and 1 base from J, with 17 bases between. Germline V CDR1 and CDR2: SGHDN, FVKESK. This CDR3 region has 15 residues. The CDR3 sequence is CARSNTGEGTDTQYF. In DNA form, the CDR3 reads TGTGCCAGATCCAACACAGGGGAGGGCACAGATACGCAGTATTTT.

The chain has TRBV9 and TRBJ2-2; 8 bases agree with TRBD2. Germline V gives CDR1 SGDLS, CDR2 YYNGEE. J was trimmed by 7 bases and V by 0 bases; bases with no gene match: 14. The CDR3 contains 18 residues. The CDR3 spells CASSVEWREAALGGELFF. For the CDR3, the DNA is TGTGCCAGCAGCGTAGAGTGGCGGGAGGCCGCCCTGGGCGGGGAGCTGTTTTTT.

There are a few counts of this clonotype. The rearrangement joins TRBV11-2 to TRBJ1-4; the D gene is possibly TRBD1 (5 bases). Deletions cut 1 base from V and 7 bases from J, with 13 bases between. Germline V gene sequence: CDR1 SGHAT, CDR2 FQNNGV. This CDR3 comprises 15 residues. The CDR3 DNA reads TGTGCCAGCAGCTTAGGCATGCAGGGTATTGAAAAACTGTTTTTT. This encodes CASSLGMQGIEKLFF.

This clonotype was recorded at least ten times. The J gene is TRBJ1-1, the V gene TRBV12-3 or TRBV12-4; perhaps TRBD1 as D (5 bases). This CDR3 has 15 amino acids. V was cut by 1 base and J by 0 bases, with 9 bases left in between. CDR3 nucleotide sequence: TGTGCCAGCAGTTTAGGTGGGACCATGAACACTGAAGCTTTCTTT. Protein sequence: CASSLGGTMNTEAFF.

The CDR3 bases are TGCAGTGCTAGGAACTATGGCCAGGGGGCCACAGATACGCAGTATTTT. Translation gives CSARNYGQGATDTQYF. The chain combines TRBV20-1 with TRBJ2-3; 8 nucleotides match TRBD1. The CDR3 extends over 16 amino acids. V shed 3 bases and J 2 bases; nucleotides not matched to a gene: 10. Germline loops: CDR1 DFQATT, CDR2 SNEGSKA (reference sequence).

The V gene is TRBV3-1, the J gene TRBJ2-6; 8 bases align to TRBD1. Germline lookup yields CDR1 LGHDT and CDR2 YNNKEL (reference sequence). The J segment lost 12 bases and the V segment lost 4 bases, leaving 5 bases of the junction unmatched. The CDR3 is made up of 13 amino acids. The CDR3 spells CASSRGQAPVLTF. DNA of the CDR3: TGTGCCAGCAGCCGGGGACAGGCCCCCGTCCTGACTTTC.

This chain connects TRBV6-5 to TRBJ1-6, with D tentatively TRBD1 (5 bases). This CDR3 spans 18 amino acids. CDR1 and CDR2 (germline): MNHEY, SVGAGI. Trimming removed 0 bases at V and 3 bases at J, with 15 bases between. CDR3 DNA: TGTGCCAGCAGTTACTCGAACGCCCGACAGAACTATAATTCACCCCTCCACTTT. Amino acid sequence: CASSYSNARQNYNSPLHF.

V is TRBV7-2 and J is TRBJ1-1; 7 nucleotides match TRBD1. Germline-derived CDR1 and CDR2 are SGHTA and FQGNSA. V was pared by 3 bases and J by 2 bases, with 3 bases of the junction left unmatched. This CDR3 spans 14 amino acids. The CDR3: CASSFRQGNTEAFF. The CDR3 DNA reads as TGTGCCAGCAGCTTCCGACAGGGTAACACTGAAGCTTTCTTT.

V usage is TRBV20-1 and J usage is TRBJ2-1; tentative D call: TRBD1 (6 bases). This CDR3 is 13 amino acids long. Germline V gene data show CDR1 as DFQATT and CDR2 as SNEGSKA (reference sequence). V gave up 3 bases and J gave up 7 bases, with 13 bases separating them. CDR3 DNA: TGCAGTGCTAGTTTCCCGGGGACAAATGAGCAGTTCTTC. It is translated as CSASFPGTNEQFF.

The V gene is TRBV20-1, the J gene TRBJ2-1, with TRBD2 matching over 9 bases. This CDR3 is built from 19 residues. V dropped 3 bases and J dropped 7; count of bases not matched to a gene: 22. Per germline, CDR1 DFQATT and CDR2 SNEGSKA (reference sequence). DNA for the CDR3: TGCAGTGCTAGGGGGTCCGGTAGCGGGAGTCTTAGATCGGGGAATGAGCAGTTCTTC. It yields the protein CSARGSGSGSLRSGNEQFF.

This clonotype was detected ten times or more. The chain links TRBV12-3 or TRBV12-4 to TRBJ2-1; 13 bases line up with TRBD2. J lost 9 bases, V lost 1 base, and 9 bases had no gene match. There are 17 residues in the CDR3. The CDR3, as DNA: TGTGCCAGCAGTTTAGAGAAGACTAGCGGGAGGTACGGTGAGCAGTTCTTC. Its translation is CASSLEKTSGRYGEQFF.

The rearrangement uses TRBV5-5 and TRBJ2-3; no clear D gene. CDR3 size: 16 residues. Trimming pared 4 bases from V and 0 bases from J, leaving 15 bases between. CDR1 SGHKS and CDR2 YYEKEE come from the germline V gene (reference sequence). In DNA, the CDR3 is TGTGCCAGCAGCGACGGACGCGGAGCTAGCACAGATACGCAGTATTTT. This codes for CASSDGRGASTDTQYF.

The CDR3 nucleotides are TGTGCCAGCAGCGTGGCGGCTAGGGACTACAATGAGCAGTTCTTC. It codes for CASSVAARDYNEQFF. V gene TRBV9 combines with J gene TRBJ2-1, with no clear D. The V gene lost 2 bases and the J gene lost 3 bases, with 12 bases spanning the gap. The CDR3 is 15 amino acids. Germline CDR1 and CDR2: SGDLS and YYNGEE.

There are a few counts of this clonotype. The rearrangement joins TRBV12-3 or TRBV12-4 to TRBJ2-1; no firm D call. The CDR3 is 14 residues long. The V gene lost 2 bases and the J gene lost 6 bases, with 11 bases spanning the gap. The CDR3 DNA is TGTGCCAGCAGTTTAATGGCGTCTCGCAATGAGCAGTTCTTC. Translating it yields CASSLMASRNEQFF.

The chain carries TRBV6-1 and TRBJ2-3, with a tentative D call TRBD1 (5 bases). The CDR3 length is 13 residues. Trimming pared 5 bases from V and 2 bases from J, leaving 8 bases between. Germline values: CDR1 MNHNS, CDR2 SASEGT. CDR3: CASSPGYTDTQYF. The CDR3 nucleotides are TGTGCCAGCAGTCCAGGGTACACAGATACGCAGTATTTT.

This clonotype occurred a few times. V and J are TRBV5-1 and TRBJ2-7, with 12 bases that match TRBD2. The length of the CDR3 is 15 residues. Germline-derived CDR1 and CDR2 are SGHRS and YFSETQ. Germline trimming cut 0 bases from V and 3 bases from J; bases unmatched to any gene: 1. CDR3 in DNA: TGCGCCAGCAGCTTGGGACTAGCGGGGGACTACGAGCAGTACTTC. It codes for CASSLGLAGDYEQYF.

The DNA for the CDR3 is TGCAGTGCTTGGGGCAGGGCGTACCAAGAGACCCAGTACTTC. Translated: CSAWGRAYQETQYF. This chain links TRBV20-1 with TRBJ2-5, with D possibly being TRBD1 (5 bases). Trimming took 5 bases from V and 0 from J, leaving 13 bases between them. The CDR3 totals 14 residues. The germline gives CDR1 DFQATT, CDR2 SNEGSKA (reference sequence).